A single T cell receptor (beta chain) is shown here with its context. This record comes from a study of cytomegalovirus exposure and HLA in healthy donors. V lost 4 bases, J lost 3 bases, and 10 bases lay in between. Germline-derived CDR1 and CDR2 are MDHEN and SYDVKM. The CDR3 runs 14 residues. While the first cohort had some 700 subjects, the donors belonged to the separate validation cohort of 120 subjects. Measured with immunoSEQ multiplex PCR; TCRdb has only the in-frame clones, and not every one. The sample consists of around 300,000 clones, about nine tenths of them appearing once. The TCR originated in a woman aged 25 to 39 in good health and CMV-seropositive. Sequenced material: PBMCs. The rearrangement uses TRBV28 and TRBJ1-3; D perhaps matches TRBD1 (5 bases). CDR3 sequence reads: CASSSGVRGNTIYF. Written as DNA, the CDR3 is TGTGCCAGCAGTTCGGGGGTGCGTGGAAACACCATATATTTT.